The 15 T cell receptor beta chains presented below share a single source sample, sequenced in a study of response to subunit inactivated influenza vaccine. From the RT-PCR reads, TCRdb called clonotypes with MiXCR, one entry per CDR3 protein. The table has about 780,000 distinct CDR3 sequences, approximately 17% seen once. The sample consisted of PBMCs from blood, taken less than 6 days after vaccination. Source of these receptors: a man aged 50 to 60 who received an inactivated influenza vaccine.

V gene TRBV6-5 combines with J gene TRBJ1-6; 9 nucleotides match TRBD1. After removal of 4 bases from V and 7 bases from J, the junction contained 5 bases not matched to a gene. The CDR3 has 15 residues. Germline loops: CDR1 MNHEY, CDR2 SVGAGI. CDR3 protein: CASSSLDRGNSPLHF. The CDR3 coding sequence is TGTGCCAGCAGTTCCCTCGACAGGGGGAATTCACCCCTCCACTTT.

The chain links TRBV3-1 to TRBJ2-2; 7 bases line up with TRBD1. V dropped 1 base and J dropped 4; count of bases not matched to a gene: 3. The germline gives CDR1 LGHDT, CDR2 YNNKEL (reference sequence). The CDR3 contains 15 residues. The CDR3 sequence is CASSQVGQVTGELFF. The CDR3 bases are TGTGCCAGCAGCCAAGTCGGACAGGTCACCGGGGAGCTGTTTTTT.

The CDR3 DNA is TGTGCCAGCAGCTTACAGTTTCCGCAGGATTCCTACGAGCAGTACTTC. Residues: CASSLQFPQDSYEQYF. The V gene is TRBV7-9, the J gene TRBJ2-7; D gene ambiguous. Germline-derived CDR1 and CDR2 are SEHNR and FQNEAQ (reference sequence). The V and J ends lost 2 bases and 1 base respectively, with 15 bases between them. This CDR3 has 16 residues.

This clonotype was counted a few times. In DNA form, the CDR3 reads TGTGCCAGCAGTGGATATCCAGCGGGGTGGCAGTTCTTC. It encodes CASSGYPAGWQFF. V usage is TRBV6-1 and J usage is TRBJ2-1; the match to TRBD2 covers 7 bases. The V and J ends lost 4 bases and 12 bases, in that order; junction bases with no gene match: 9. Germline V gene data show CDR1 as MNHNS and CDR2 as SASEGT. This CDR3 has 13 amino acids.

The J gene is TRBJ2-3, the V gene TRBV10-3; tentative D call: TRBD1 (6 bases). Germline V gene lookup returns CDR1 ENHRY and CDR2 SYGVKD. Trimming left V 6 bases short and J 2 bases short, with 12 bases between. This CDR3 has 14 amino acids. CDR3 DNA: TGTGCCATCAGGAGGGGGACGGCCACAGATACGCAGTATTTT. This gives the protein CAIRRGTATDTQYF.

The CDR3 loop reads CASSRSGDSYEQYF. Written as DNA, the CDR3 is TGCGCCAGCAGCAGATCAGGGGACTCCTACGAGCAGTACTTC. The J gene is TRBJ2-7, the V gene TRBV5-1; perhaps TRBD1 as D (6 bases). CDR3 length: 14 amino acids. Germline loops: CDR1 SGHRS, CDR2 YFSETQ. V lost 4 bases and J 0 bases, leaving 11 bases between the germline ends.

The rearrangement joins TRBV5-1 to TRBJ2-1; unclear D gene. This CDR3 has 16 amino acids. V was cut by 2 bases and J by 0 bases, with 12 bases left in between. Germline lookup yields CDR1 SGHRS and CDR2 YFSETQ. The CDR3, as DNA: TGCGCCAGCAGCTTTTTGGAGACAAGCTCCTACAATGAGCAGTTCTTC. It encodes CASSFLETSSYNEQFF.

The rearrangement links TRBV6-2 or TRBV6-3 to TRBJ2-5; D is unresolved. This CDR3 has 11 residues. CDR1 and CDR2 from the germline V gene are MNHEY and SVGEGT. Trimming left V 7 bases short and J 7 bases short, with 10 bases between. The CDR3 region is CASTHMGTQYF. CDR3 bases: TGTGCCAGCACCCACATGGGGACCCAGTACTTC.

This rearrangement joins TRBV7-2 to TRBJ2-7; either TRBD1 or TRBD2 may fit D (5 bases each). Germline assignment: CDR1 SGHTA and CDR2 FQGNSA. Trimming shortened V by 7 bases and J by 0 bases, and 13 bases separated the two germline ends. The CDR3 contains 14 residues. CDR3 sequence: CASTFRGLSYEQYF. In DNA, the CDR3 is TGTGCCAGCACCTTCCGGGGCCTCTCCTACGAGCAGTACTTC.

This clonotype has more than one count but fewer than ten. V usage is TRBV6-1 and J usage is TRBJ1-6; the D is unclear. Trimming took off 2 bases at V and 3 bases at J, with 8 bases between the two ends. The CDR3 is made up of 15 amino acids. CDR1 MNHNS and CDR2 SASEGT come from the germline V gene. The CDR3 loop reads CASSERLSYNSPLHF. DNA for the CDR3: TGTGCCAGCAGTGAACGACTGAGCTATAATTCACCCCTCCACTTT.

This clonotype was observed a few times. The CDR3 protein is CASSQGVSYNSPLHF. The DNA of the CDR3 is TGTGCCAGCAGCCAGGGGGTCTCCTATAATTCACCCCTCCACTTT. The J gene is TRBJ1-6, the V gene TRBV3-1, with a weak D call TRBD1 (5 bases). The CDR3 sequence is 15 residues long. Trimming left V 3 bases short and J 0 bases short, with 6 bases between. Germline values: CDR1 LGHDT, CDR2 YNNKEL (reference sequence).

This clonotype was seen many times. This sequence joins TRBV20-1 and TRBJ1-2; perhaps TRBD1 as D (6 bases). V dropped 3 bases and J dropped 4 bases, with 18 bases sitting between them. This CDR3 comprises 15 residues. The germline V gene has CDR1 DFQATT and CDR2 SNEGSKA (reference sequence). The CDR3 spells CSASPVRGGGYGYTF. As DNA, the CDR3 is TGCAGTGCTAGTCCGGTCAGGGGAGGTGGCTATGGCTACACCTTC.

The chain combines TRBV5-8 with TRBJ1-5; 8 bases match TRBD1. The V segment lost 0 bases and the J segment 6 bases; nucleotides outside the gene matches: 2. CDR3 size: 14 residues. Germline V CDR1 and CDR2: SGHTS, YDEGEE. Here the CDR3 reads CASSLVQGAQPQHF. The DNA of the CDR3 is TGTGCCAGCAGCTTGGTCCAGGGGGCTCAGCCCCAGCATTTT.

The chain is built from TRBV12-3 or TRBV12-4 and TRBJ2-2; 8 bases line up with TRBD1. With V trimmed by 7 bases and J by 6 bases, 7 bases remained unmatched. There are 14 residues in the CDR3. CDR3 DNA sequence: TGTGCCAGCACCTGGACAGGGAGAGCCGGGGAGCTGTTTTTT. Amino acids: CASTWTGRAGELFF.

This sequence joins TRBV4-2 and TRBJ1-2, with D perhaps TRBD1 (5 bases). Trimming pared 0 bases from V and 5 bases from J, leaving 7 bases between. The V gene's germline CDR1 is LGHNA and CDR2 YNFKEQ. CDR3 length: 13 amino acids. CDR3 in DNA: TGTGCCAGCAGCCAAGATGAGGGGTATGGCTACACCTTC. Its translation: CASSQDEGYGYTF.